This is a list of T cell receptor beta chains from one sample in a study of T cell responses to AZD1222 COVID-19 vaccine. Data came from immunoSEQ multiplex PCR; TCRdb stores just in-frame clones and leaves some out. The sample shows about 100,000 clones, around nine tenths of them seen only once. The specimen comprised peripheral blood, sampled on day 0 of AZD1222 vaccination. The receptors shown here come from an adult in good health. Both conserved end residues are part of each CDR3. Fields, in order: D gene, clone size, V gene, J gene, CDR3 DNA, CDR3 protein. D genes are given only for firm matches. Clone size is shown for a subset of rows, as once, few, many or a class of expanded clone.

>TRBD1|NA|TRBV19|TRBJ1-2
TGTGCCAGTAGTATCCTGACAGGGTCGTTCATCTACACCTTC
CASSILTGSFIYTF
>TRBD1|once|TRBV5-1|TRBJ2-7
TGCGCCAGCAGCGGGGGACAGGGAAACTACGAGCAGTACTTC
CASSGGQGNYEQYF
>NA|NA|TRBV5-1|TRBJ2-5
TGCGCCAGCAGCTTGGATAGAGGACAAGAGACCCAGTACTTC
CASSLDRGQETQYF
>TRBD1|NA|TRBV6-5|TRBJ1-3
TGTGCCAGCGAAGGGGGCGACCGGCGAAACACCATATATTTT
CASEGGDRRNTIYF
>NA|NA|TRBV27|TRBJ1-5
TGTGCCAGCAGTATGCAGGGTGATCAGCCCCAGCATTTT
CASSMQGDQPQHF
>NA|once|TRBV3-1/TRBV3-2|TRBJ2-7
TGTGCCAGCAGCCTCACGGCAGGGATCCACGAGCAGTACTTC
CASSLTAGIHEQYF
>NA|NA|TRBV20-1|TRBJ2-7
TGCAGTGCCAGGGTCTCGTACGAGCAGTACTTC
CSARVSYEQYF
>NA|NA|TRBV27|TRBJ1-1
TGTGCCAGCAGTCCAACGTGGGGGGACACTGAAGCTTTCTTT
CASSPTWGDTEAFF
>TRBD1|NA|TRBV2|TRBJ1-1
TGTGCCAGCAGTGTGACAGGGGGAAGTAAAGCTTTCTTT
CASSVTGGSKAFF
>TRBD1|NA|TRBV7-3|TRBJ2-1
TGTGCCAGCAGCCCTACAGGGGTTAGCTCCTACAATGAGCAGTTCTTC
CASSPTGVSSYNEQFF
>NA|NA|TRBV24-1|TRBJ2-1
TGTGCCACCGGATCTCAGGGAAATGGCAATGAGCAGTTCTTC
CATGSQGNGNEQFF
>NA|NA|TRBV5-1|TRBJ1-1
TGCGCCAGCAGCTCGGGGGACCAGCGCACTGAAGCTTTCTTT
CASSSGDQRTEAFF
>NA|NA|TRBV11-3|TRBJ2-6
TGTGCCAGCAGCTTAGATGCCGGCGCGGGAATCGGGGCCAACGTCCTGACTTTC
CASSLDAGAGIGANVLTF
>NA|NA|TRBV5-1|TRBJ2-5
TGCGCCAGCAGCTTTCTACGGGAGACCCAGTACTTC
CASSFLRETQYF
>TRBD1|NA|TRBV5-1|TRBJ1-2
TGCGCCAGCAGCTTGGGTAGCACAGGGGCCCACTATGGCTACACCTTC
CASSLGSTGAHYGYTF
>NA|NA|TRBV12-2|TRBJ1-1
TGTGCAAGTCGCTTAGGTTTTTATTATTCTCGGGAGATGAACACTGAAGCTTTCTTT
CASRLGFYYSREMNTEAFF
>NA|NA|TRBV4-1|TRBJ1-5
TGCGCCAGCAGCCAAGATTACCAGGCGATCAATCAGCCCCAGCATTTT
CASSQDYQAINQPQHF
>TRBD2|NA|TRBV3-1/TRBV3-2|TRBJ2-7
TGTGCCAGCAGTCCACCGGGACTAGCGGGCAGTGGTGAGCAGTACTTC
CASSPPGLAGSGEQYF
>NA|NA|TRBV27|TRBJ1-5
TGTGCCAGCAGTTTACATAGGGACCCGGGCAGAGATCAGCCCCAGCATTTT
CASSLHRDPGRDQPQHF
>TRBD1|NA|TRBV23-1|TRBJ2-7
TGCGCCTGGGACAGGAGCAACGAGCAGTACTTC
CAWDRSNEQYF
>TRBD1|few|TRBV7-2|TRBJ2-7
TGTGCCAGCAGCACCGGACAGGGGGCATACGAGCAGTACTTC
CASSTGQGAYEQYF
>NA|NA|TRBV7-3|TRBJ1-1
TGTGCCAGCAGCTTTTCCCGGGACACTGAAGCTTTCTTT
CASSFSRDTEAFF
>TRBD1|NA|TRBV5-1|TRBJ1-2
TGCGCCAGCAGCTTGACAGGGGCTGGCTACACCTTC
CASSLTGAGYTF
>TRBD2|NA|TRBV5-1|TRBJ2-5
TGCGCCAGCAGCTTGGTGGCTAGCGGGGCCCAAGAGACCCAGTACTTC
CASSLVASGAQETQYF
>NA|NA|TRBV19|TRBJ1-1
TGTGCCAGTAGTTTCGGGACACCGGGCACTGAAGCTTTCTTT
CASSFGTPGTEAFF
>NA|NA|TRBV19|TRBJ2-2
TGTGCCAGTAGTTTCAGCCCCACCGGGGAGCTGTTTTTT
CASSFSPTGELFF
>NA|NA|TRBV3-1/TRBV3-2|TRBJ2-7
TGTGCCAGCAGCCGACCCGGGGTACAAGCAAACTACGAGCAGTACTTC
CASSRPGVQANYEQYF
>TRBD1|NA|TRBV6-2/TRBV6-3|TRBJ2-7
TGTGCCAGCAGTTACTCGCGACCGGGACAGGGGGCCTACGAGCAGTACTTC
CASSYSRPGQGAYEQYF
>NA|NA|TRBV5-8|TRBJ2-3
TGTGCCAGCAGGACCCCATACAGCACAGATACGCAGTATTTT
CASRTPYSTDTQYF
>NA|NA|TRBV15|TRBJ2-2
TGTGCCACCAGCAGCGTACCCGGGACGTTGACCGGGGAGCTGTTTTTT
CATSSVPGTLTGELFF
>NA|NA|TRBV19|TRBJ1-5
TGTGCCGCTAGTCCATCCGGGGGACGCCGAAATGAACCCCAGCATTTT
CAASPSGGRRNEPQHF
>NA|NA|TRBV9|TRBJ1-5
TGTGCCAGCAGCAAGAGCAGTAACAGTAATCAGCCCCAGCATTTT
CASSKSSNSNQPQHF
>NA|NA|TRBV29-1|TRBJ2-2
TGCAGCGTTGGGCAGGATTATGGCGGGGAGCTGTTTTTT
CSVGQDYGGELFF
>TRBD2|NA|TRBV28|TRBJ2-1
TGTGCCAGCAGCGGGACTAGCAGACCCAATGAGCAGTTCTTC
CASSGTSRPNEQFF
>NA|NA|TRBV11-3|TRBJ1-4
TGTGCCAGCAGCTTAGGGGGAGTGTCTACAAGGGGTGAAAAACTGTTTTTT
CASSLGGVSTRGEKLFF
>NA|NA|TRBV4-3|TRBJ2-7
TGCGCCAGCAGCCATGCCGCAGATGCCTCCTACGAGCAGTACTTC
CASSHAADASYEQYF
>NA|NA|TRBV7-9|TRBJ2-7
TGTGCCAGCAGCTTAGCCGGCGGTGGGGCCTACGAGCAGTACTTC
CASSLAGGGAYEQYF
>NA|NA|TRBV6-5|TRBJ2-5
TGTGCCAGCAGTTACTCGCGGTCCATAGAGACCCAGTACTTC
CASSYSRSIETQYF
>TRBD2|NA|TRBV6-4|TRBJ2-1
TGTGCCAGCAGTGAGGGCGGGAGCTCCTACAATGAGCAGTTCTTC
CASSEGGSSYNEQFF
>NA|NA|TRBV28|TRBJ1-2
TGTGCCAGCAGTGCGGGGAGACAAGCGGGCTACACCTTC
CASSAGRQAGYTF
>NA|NA|TRBV19|TRBJ1-1
TGTGCCAGTAGTATAGATCAACGTGCGTTACGCCAGGAGGTCACTGAAGCTTTCTTT
CASSIDQRALRQEVTEAFF